The T cell receptor beta chain under discussion was sequenced for a study of T-cell memory formation after mild COVID-19. TCRdb re-called the 5' RACE reads through MiXCR, storing one row per CDR3 protein. The sample records tens of thousands of distinct CDR3 sequences, about 6.1% being singletons. This clonotype was counted many times. Germline V lookup: CDR1 SGHAT, CDR2 FQNNGV. The CDR3 has 13 amino acids. V was cut by 5 bases and J by 8 bases, with 13 bases left in between. This sequence originates from an adult who had mild COVID-19 (a few samples of this study predate the infection). Cell type and time point are not known. The sequenced material came from PBMCs or a T cell subset sorted from them (not recorded which). The genes are TRBV11-2 and TRBJ2-1; unclear D gene. The CDR3 nucleotides are TGTGCCAGCAGCGTGGAGCCTATGGATGAGCAGTTCTTC. Protein product: CASSVEPMDEQFF. Complete variable domain (other parts from reference TRBV11-2 and TRBJ2-1): EAGVAQSPRYKIIEKRQSVAFWCNPISGHATLYWYQQILGQGPKLLIQFQNNGVVDDSQLPKDRFSAERLKGVDSTLKIQPAKLEDSAVYLCASSVEPMDEQFFGPGTRLTVL.